Below are 22 T cell receptor beta chains sequenced from a single sample in a study of response to subunit inactivated influenza vaccine. TCRdb reanalysed the RT-PCR reads using MiXCR and keeps one entry per CDR3 protein. This table has hundreds of thousands of distinct CDR3 sequences, about 15% appearing once. This specimen was PBMCs from blood, taken roughly 15 days before vaccination. The source is a man aged 50-60 years who received an inactivated influenza vaccine.

J is TRBJ2-7 and V is TRBV2; no definite D call. Germline CDR1 reads SNHLY; CDR2 reads FYNNEI. The V gene lost 8 bases and the J gene lost 0 bases, with 14 bases spanning the gap. The CDR3 extends over 14 amino acids. CDR3: CASVALVSSYEQYF. CDR3 bases: TGTGCCAGCGTCGCCCTCGTTAGCTCCTACGAGCAGTACTTC.

This clonotype was observed many times. The rearrangement links TRBV20-1 to TRBJ1-1, with D uncertain. There are 8 residues in the CDR3. Germline CDR1 is DFQATT and CDR2 is SNEGSKA (reference sequence). Trimming left V 4 bases short and J 11 bases short, with 5 bases between. CDR3 sequence reads: CSANWAFF. CDR3 DNA: TGCAGTGCTAATTGGGCTTTCTTT.

This clonotype was counted only a few times. The chain joins TRBV5-6 to TRBJ2-7, with D maybe TRBD1 (5 bases). The V gene's germline CDR1 is SGHDT and CDR2 YYEEEE. Trimming shortened V by 4 bases and J by 3 bases, and 14 bases separated the two germline ends. The CDR3 loop spans 14 amino acids. As DNA, the CDR3 is TGTGCCAGCAGCGGTTGGCCAGGGAACTACGAGCAGTACTTC. This codes for CASSGWPGNYEQYF.

The CDR3 spells CASSYTGGEQYF. The CDR3 nucleotides are TGTGCCAGCAGCTACACAGGGGGCGAGCAGTACTTC. The chain joins TRBV7-9 to TRBJ2-7; 8 bases line up with TRBD1. V gave up 4 bases and J gave up 6 bases; unmatched junction bases: 2. This CDR3 is 12 amino acids long. Germline CDR1 SEHNR, CDR2 FQNEAQ (reference sequence).

The chain carries TRBV6-6 and TRBJ2-7; the D is unclear. Germline CDR1 MNHNY, CDR2 SVGAGI (reference sequence). The CDR3 is 13 amino acids. V lost 8 bases to trimming and J lost 2 bases, with 13 bases between them. CDR3 region: CASRFTAAYEQYF. CDR3 bases: TGTGCCAGCCGTTTTACAGCAGCCTACGAGCAGTACTTC.

In its sample, this clonotype was seen a few times. The chain uses TRBV5-1 and TRBJ2-2, with D maybe TRBD1 (6 bases). Germline V gives CDR1 SGHRS, CDR2 YFSETQ. This CDR3 has 16 amino acids. The germline V and J ends were trimmed by 4 bases and 7 bases, with 20 bases remaining between them. The CDR3, as DNA: TGCGCCAGCAGCCCTAGGACAGCCCGAGGGGGCGGGGAGCTGTTTTTT. Residues: CASSPRTARGGGELFF. Variable domain in full (rest from reference TRBV5-1 and TRBJ2-2): KAGVTQTPRYLIKTRGQQVTLSCSPISGHRSVSWYQQTPGQGLQFLFEYFSETQRNKGNFPGRFSGRQFSNSRSEMNVSTLELGDSALYLCASSPRTARGGGELFFGEGSRLTVL.

The chain is built from TRBV12-3 or TRBV12-4 and TRBJ2-1; maybe TRBD1 (6 bases). V was clipped by 6 bases and J by 10 bases, with 13 bases between them. The CDR3 length is 12 residues. CDR3 nucleotide sequence: TGTGCCAGCAGCCCAACAGGGCCCGAGCAGTTCTTC. It codes for CASSPTGPEQFF.

This clonotype occurred many times. The J gene is TRBJ2-3, the V gene TRBV7-2, with 7 bases aligning to TRBD1. The CDR3 is made up of 12 amino acids. The V and J ends lost 8 bases and 1 base, in that order; junction bases with no gene match: 0. Germline V gene sequence: CDR1 SGHTA, CDR2 FQGNSA. Here the CDR3 DNA reads TGTGCCAGCGGACAGGGCACAGATACGCAGTATTTT. This translates into CASGQGTDTQYF.

This clonotype was observed a few times. This chain's CDR3 is CSTSPGLNLYNEQFF. The CDR3 region has the DNA TGCAGCACTTCGCCGGGACTAAACCTTTACAATGAGCAGTTCTTC. The chain uses TRBV29-1 and TRBJ2-1, with 7 bases lining up with TRBD2. Germline V gives CDR1 SQVTM, CDR2 ANQGSEA. This CDR3 region has 15 residues. J was trimmed by 4 bases and V by 8 bases; bases with no gene match: 14.

This clonotype was seen only a few times. This chain joins TRBV27 and TRBJ2-7, with 8 bases matching TRBD1. Trimming cost V 4 bases and J 4 bases; bases outside gene matches: 12. The CDR3 is 16 amino acids. Looked up from germline, CDR1 is MNHEY and CDR2 is SMNVEV (reference sequence). CDR3 in amino acids: CASSSRQGFLLYEQYF. The CDR3 DNA is TGTGCCAGCAGTTCTCGACAGGGGTTTCTCCTTTACGAGCAGTACTTC.

The chain links TRBV24-1 to TRBJ2-5, with 8 positions matching TRBD1. The CDR3 has 15 amino acids. Germline V CDR1 and CDR2: KGHDR, SFDVKD. Trimming took 4 bases from V and 5 from J; bases not matched to a gene: 8. The CDR3 bases are TGTGCCACCAGTGAGGGGACAGGCAGAGGGGAGACCCAGTACTTC. It codes for CATSEGTGRGETQYF.

This chain connects TRBV7-2 to TRBJ2-1; the match to TRBD2 covers 9 bases. Germline CDR1 is SGHTA and CDR2 is FQGNSA. Losses at the gene ends were 2 bases for V and 7 bases for J; bases not matched to a gene: 6. The CDR3 runs 15 residues. The CDR3 spells CASSLLREGHNEQFF. In DNA form, the CDR3 reads TGTGCCAGCAGCTTATTGCGGGAGGGCCATAATGAGCAGTTCTTC.

The J gene is TRBJ2-7, the V gene TRBV20-1; tentative D call: TRBD1 (5 bases). The CDR3 has 11 residues. The V gene lost 5 bases and the J gene lost 6 bases, with 11 bases spanning the gap. CDR1 DFQATT and CDR2 SNEGSKA come from the germline V gene (reference sequence). In DNA form, the CDR3 reads TGCAGTGCTTTACAGGCGGCCGAGCAGTACTTC. Its protein product is CSALQAAEQYF.

CDR3 region: CASSYSVVPEVNQPQHF. The CDR3 coding sequence is TGTGCCAGCAGTTACTCAGTTGTACCGGAAGTCAATCAGCCCCAGCATTTT. The V gene is TRBV6-5, the J gene TRBJ1-5; D is uncertain. This CDR3 is 17 amino acids long. The germline gives CDR1 MNHEY, CDR2 SVGAGI. Trimming shortened V by 0 bases and J by 3 bases, and 15 bases separated the two germline ends.

As concerns this clonotype: This clone may be a read error of a much larger clone one base away. The chain has TRBV7-9 and TRBJ2-7, with D unresolved. Germline V gives CDR1 SEHNR, CDR2 FQNEAQ (reference sequence). The CDR3 is 11 residues long. V gave up 3 bases and J gave up 5 bases, with 5 bases separating them. The CDR3 region has the DNA TGTGCCAGCAGCTTTATGAACGAGCAGTACTTC. Translation gives CASSFMNEQYF.

As concerns this clonotype: Germline is not matched at one junction end, which may reflect a read error. The rearrangement uses TRBV6-2 or TRBV6-3 and TRBJ2-5; D uncertain. The CDR3 consists of 17 residues. The germline V gene encodes CDR1 MNHEY and CDR2 SVGEGT. Written as DNA, the CDR3 is TGTGCCAGCAGTAACTCGCCCGGGTGGTGGTACCAAGAGACCCAGTACTTC. It encodes CASSNSPGWWYQETQYF.

Ten or more counts support this clonotype. The junction departs from germline at one end; a sequencing error may be responsible. The V gene is TRBV7-2, the J gene TRBJ1-1; 8 bases align to TRBD1. From germline, CDR1 is SGHTA and CDR2 FQGNSA. The CDR3 is 13 amino acids. Here the CDR3 DNA reads TGTGCCAGCAGCTGGACAGGGAACGCTGAAGCTTTCTTT. This encodes CASSWTGNAEAFF.

This clonotype has a handful of counts. This CDR3 is CASRVGLAGVDEQFF. The CDR3, as DNA: TGTGCCAGCAGGGTCGGACTAGCGGGAGTGGATGAGCAGTTCTTC. This rearrangement joins TRBV25-1 to TRBJ2-1, with 13 bases matching TRBD2. The CDR3 is 15 residues long. Losses at the gene ends were 6 bases for V and 8 bases for J; bases not matched to a gene: 7. CDR1 MGHDK and CDR2 SYGVNS come from the germline V gene.

Concerning this clonotype itself: A much larger clone differs from this one at a single base, so this may be a read error. The V and J genes are TRBV10-2 and TRBJ1-5, with TRBD1 matching 8 bases. Germline lookup yields CDR1 WSHSY and CDR2 SAAADI. The V gene end was trimmed by 6 bases and the J gene end by 6 bases; junction bases not matched to a gene: 4. The CDR3 contains 13 residues. DNA for the CDR3: TGCGCCAGCAGGTCAGGGGGCTCTCAGCCCCAGCATTTT. It yields the protein CASRSGGSQPQHF.

This clonotype was observed a single time. This rearrangement joins TRBV10-3 to TRBJ2-7; a weak D match, TRBD1 (5 bases). From germline, CDR1 is ENHRY and CDR2 SYGVKD. This CDR3 comprises 14 residues. Trimming stripped 3 bases from V and 4 bases from J, with 13 bases between. CDR3 loop: CAISEQAGAYEQYF. The CDR3 nucleotides are TGTGCCATCAGTGAACAGGCAGGAGCTTACGAGCAGTACTTC.

The table lists this clonotype with a few counts. This sequence joins TRBV24-1 and TRBJ2-1, with D perhaps matching TRBD2 (7 bases). The germline gives CDR1 KGHDR, CDR2 SFDVKD. The length of the CDR3 is 14 residues. The ends were cut back, 9 bases at V and 4 bases at J, with 15 bases in the middle. CDR3 in DNA: TGTGCCACCTCGTCGGGGGGCTCATACAATGAGCAGTTCTTC. As protein: CATSSGGSYNEQFF.

This chain links TRBV6-5 with TRBJ2-3; TRBD1 might be the D (6 bases). This CDR3 spans 16 amino acids. Trimming took off 4 bases at V and 0 bases at J, with 14 bases between the two ends. The germline CDR1 and CDR2 sequences are MNHEY and SVGAGI. The CDR3 DNA is TGTGCCAGCAGTTGGCACAGGGCGCGCAGCACAGATACGCAGTATTTT. Translation gives CASSWHRARSTDTQYF.